Below, 3 T cell receptor beta chains from the same sample are listed, as sequenced in a study of a mutant IDH1 vaccine in newly diagnosed glioma. The method was immunoSEQ multiplex PCR; TCRdb's version includes in-frame clones alone and lacks a portion of them. The profile shows roughly 60,000 clones, approximately 84% of them singletons. Indicated time point: week 23, last vaccination. In every dose of vaccine, 300 ug of mutant IDH1 20-mer peptide was given alongside topical imiquimod. Their recognized antigens are unknown. Sample: PBMCs, taken from a glioma patient whose treatment included an IDH1 peptide vaccine. The receptors originated from a man aged 25-40 years with glioma.

The V and J genes are TRBV5-1 and TRBJ2-5; possible D gene TRBD1, 6 bases. This CDR3 has 15 residues. Trimming shortened V by 0 bases and J by 4 bases, and 13 bases separated the two germline ends. CDR1 is SGHRS, CDR2 YFSETQ, per germline. Here the CDR3 reads CASSLGRGGVETQYF. Written as DNA, the CDR3 is TGCGCCAGCAGCTTGGGCAGGGGTGGAGTAGAGACCCAGTACTTC.

A single count supports this clone. The rearrangement uses TRBV6-1 and TRBJ2-7; no clear D. In germline, CDR1 is MNHNS, CDR2 SASEGT. The CDR3 length is 13 residues. Trimming took 6 bases from V and 5 from J, leaving 14 bases between them. The CDR3 nucleotides read TGTGCCAGCAGGTACCCCCTTGGTGACGAGCAGTACTTC. As protein: CASRYPLGDEQYF.

The chain carries TRBV5-4 and TRBJ2-5, with no clear D. This CDR3 spans 15 amino acids. The V and J ends lost 0 bases and 5 bases respectively, with 14 bases between them. Germline values: CDR1 SGHNT, CDR2 YYREEE (reference sequence). The chain's CDR3 is CASSLDFTGFETQYF. The DNA for the CDR3 is TGTGCCAGCAGCTTGGACTTTACGGGTTTTGAGACCCAGTACTTC.